This T cell receptor (beta chain) was found in a study of OX40 agonist ivuxolimab in advanced cancers. Study details: Partial response was recorded in three patients: one hepatocellular carcinoma and two cutaneous melanoma cases.

This clone has a count of ten or more. Its antigen is not identified. The CDR3 contains 17 residues. V lost 4 bases, J lost 10 bases, and 13 bases stayed unmatched. CDR1 and CDR2 from the germline V gene are LNHNV and YYDKDF (reference sequence). Findings and caveats of the study: Also present in some nonresponders was a low level of normalized T-cell clonal expansion. Averaging showed that CD8+ T cells had more expanded clones than CD4+ did.

The method was immunoSEQ multiplex PCR; TCRdb's version includes in-frame clones alone and lacks a portion of them. The table has around 72,000 clones, 70% to 90% seen once. This TCR derives from an adult with an advanced solid tumor such as melanoma, head and neck, liver or kidney cancer. The specimen comprised CD4+ or CD8+ T cells sorted from blood, sampled in a trial of the OX40 agonist ivuxolimab. This chain joins TRBV15 and TRBJ2-1; 13 nucleotides align to TRBD2. The CDR3 sequence: CATSNTPGLAGKDEQFF. The CDR3 bases are TGTGCCACCAGCAATACCCCGGGACTAGCGGGAAAGGACGAGCAGTTCTTC.